This TCR beta chain was sequenced for a study of CD8+CD57+ T cells in acquired aplastic anemia. Germline lookup yields CDR1 MDHEN and CDR2 SYDVKM. With 4 bases removed from V and 5 bases from J, the gap between germline ends came to 20 bases. The CDR3 contains 16 residues. It was genomic DNA that served as the template for profiling TCR beta VDJ and CDR3. TCRdb processed the reads anew with MiXCR; each CDR3 protein has one entry. The table lists 150,000 to 200,000 distinct CDR3 sequences, roughly 43% of them singletons. Patients chosen for sequencing had CD8+CD57+ cells that had expanded, as shown by flow cytometry.

The V call is TRBV28, the J call TRBJ2-5; D might be TRBD1 (6 bases). The sample was sorted CD4+, CD8+, or CD8+CD57+ T cells (not recorded which) from PBMCs. The source is a human donor with aplastic anemia. DNA for the CDR3: TGTGCCAGCAGTTCCCCCCGAGACAGGAGCACGGAGACCCAGTACTTC. It is translated as CASSSPRDRSTETQYF.